This T cell receptor (beta chain) was recorded in a study of cytomegalovirus exposure and HLA in healthy donors. Study findings and constraints: Later analysis revealed greater clonal expansion in HLA-associated TCR beta chains than in equally common others. In presence/absence analyses, roughly uniform sequencing depth across donors was assumed.

As for this clone: The antigen is not known.

V was trimmed by 5 bases and J by 0 bases, leaving 8 bases between them. Germline lookup yields CDR1 SGHVS and CDR2 FQNEAQ. This CDR3 spans 14 amino acids. The primer mix had 60 Vbeta and 13 Jbeta primers. Source study methods: Later reanalysis found tens of millions of unique TCR beta chains, roughly 10 million of them shared. The table came from immunoSEQ multiplex PCR; TCRdb's copy has only in-frame clones and leaves some out. V, J and clone size are taken as reported in that table, and D and trimming were inferred from the DNA itself. The sample lists 200,000 to 250,000 clones, around 81% seen once, with 8% in the top ten.

The TCR sequence derives from a woman between 55 and 75 years old in good health and CMV-seropositive. V usage is TRBV7-8 and J usage is TRBJ1-3; no firm D call. Source material: PBMCs. CDR3 nucleotide sequence: TGTGCCAGCAGCGTACGGTTCTCTGGAAACACCATATATTTT. This translates into CASSVRFSGNTIYF.